This TCR beta chain emerged from a study of blood T cell dynamics during melanoma immunotherapy. Study information: Metastatic melanoma patients received first-line pembrolizumab or nivolumab plus ipilimumab.

Regarding time point: pre-treatment baseline. The protocol was immunoSEQ multiplex PCR, while the TCRdb copy is restricted to in-frame clones and leaves out a portion. Of 3,400 or so clones in the sample, 92% were seen once. The clonotype originates from a human donor with melanoma. The starting material was effector memory CD8+ T cells from blood, obtained from a patient treated with checkpoint blockade.

The CDR3 region is CASSSPRGTMYQETQYF. The CDR3 coding sequence is TGTGCCAGCAGCTCGCCTAGGGGGACAATGTACCAAGAGACCCAGTACTTC. The rearrangement uses TRBV11-2 and TRBJ2-5, with D perhaps TRBD1 (6 bases). With 4 bases removed from V and 0 bases from J, the gap between germline ends came to 18 bases. Germline V lookup: CDR1 SGHAT, CDR2 FQNNGV. The CDR3 covers 17 residues.